This T cell receptor (beta chain) was recovered during a study of T cells after yellow fever vaccination. Overall study: Researchers used SMART-Seq v4 Ultra Low Input to prepare fractions that had low cell numbers.

The CDR3 totals 14 residues. After removal of 11 bases from V and 7 bases from J, the junction contained 11 bases not matched to a gene. Germline V gene data show CDR1 as MNHNS and CDR2 as SASEGT. TCR cDNA, made by 5'RACE template switching, carried an added universal primer site and UMIs. TCRdb re-analysed the 5' RACE reads in MiXCR, keeping a single row per CDR3 protein. The sample carries some 320,000 distinct CDR3 sequences, over 3.5% recorded once. Study-wide findings and caveats: Post-booster reappearance was seen for most primary-vaccination clones (around 96% CD4, 75% to 90% CD8). Abundant clonotypes from the bulk population could have been carried over as contaminants into FACS-sorted repertoires.

This clonotype came up a few times. Its target is not known. This chain joins TRBV6-1 and TRBJ1-6; 7 bases align to TRBD1. The material sequenced was PBMCs, taken 5 days after the yellow fever booster vaccination. This TCR was recovered from a man aged 18 to 30 who received the YFV17D yellow fever vaccine. DNA for the CDR3: TGTGCCCTCCAAGGGGGCGCGGGAAATTCACCCCTCCACTTT. Encoded protein: CALQGGAGNSPLHF.